Presented here are 9 T cell receptor beta chains from one specimen sequenced in a study of memory CD4+ T cells and cytomegalovirus serostatus. The sort gate was single viable CD3+CD4+CD8-CD45RO+ cells for memory CD4+ T cells. Sequenced by immunoSEQ multiplex PCR; TCRdb stores in-frame clones only, minus some. In the table there are 50,000 to 60,000 clones, around four fifths of which are singletons. Sequenced: memory CD4+ T cells from blood. The receptors originated from an adult in good health and CMV-seropositive.

For the CDR3, the DNA is TGTGCCAGCAGTTTATCGAGGGCCGCAGATACGCAGTATTTT. It codes for CASSLSRAADTQYF. The chain links TRBV27 to TRBJ2-3, with D possibly being TRBD2 (5 bases). Trimming took 0 bases from V and 4 from J, leaving 8 bases between them. This CDR3 has 14 residues. Germline V gene lookup returns CDR1 MNHEY and CDR2 SMNVEV (reference sequence).

The chain recombines TRBV7-2 with TRBJ1-1, with D tentatively TRBD1 (5 bases). The V end lost 1 base, the J end lost 11 bases, and 11 bases lay between the germline ends. This CDR3 contains 12 residues. The germline V gene has CDR1 SGHTA and CDR2 FQGNSA. The CDR3 sequence: CASSLVGTVAFF. As DNA, the CDR3 is TGTGCCAGCAGCTTAGTTGGGACGGTCGCTTTCTTT.

J is TRBJ1-2 and V is TRBV6-1, with D possibly being TRBD1 (6 bases). The CDR3 has 13 residues. CDR1 MNHNS and CDR2 SASEGT come from the germline V gene. V lost 0 bases to trimming and J lost 6 bases, with 8 bases between them. The CDR3 spells CASSEAPGDGYTF. CDR3 DNA: TGTGCCAGCAGTGAAGCTCCAGGGGATGGCTACACCTTC.

The chain combines TRBV5-4 with TRBJ2-4; tentative D call: TRBD1 (6 bases). The V end lost 2 bases, the J end lost 3 bases, and 9 bases lay between the germline ends. Germline loops: CDR1 SGHNT, CDR2 YYREEE (reference sequence). The CDR3 runs 14 residues. CDR3 nucleotide sequence: TGTGCCAGCAGCTTACAGGACAGCAAAAACATTCAGTACTTC. It yields the protein CASSLQDSKNIQYF.

This clone occurred once. The chain couples TRBV7-8 to TRBJ2-2; D unclear. This CDR3 contains 10 residues. Germline V gene lookup returns CDR1 SGHVS and CDR2 FQNEAQ. The V end was cut by 8 bases, the J end by 8 bases, with 6 bases between. Here the CDR3 DNA reads TGTGCCAGCGCTAGAGGGGAGCTGTTTTTT. Its protein is CASARGELFF. Full variable domain (missing parts from reference TRBV7-8 and TRBJ2-2): GAGVSQSPRYKVAKRGQDVALRCDPISGHVSLFWYQQALGQGPEFLTYFQNEAQLDKSGLPSDRFFAERPEGSVSTLKIQRTQQEDSAVYLCASARGELFFGEGSRLTVL.

The chain carries TRBV6-5 and TRBJ1-2; 9 bases are a match to TRBD1. Germline V lookup: CDR1 MNHEY, CDR2 SVGAGI. This CDR3 is built from 15 residues. Trimming removed 6 bases from V and 5 bases from J; junction bases left unmatched: 10. The CDR3 loop is CASRGPGQGLYGYTF. The CDR3 DNA follows: TGTGCCAGCAGGGGACCGGGACAGGGCCTATATGGCTACACCTTC.

The chain uses TRBV11-1 and TRBJ2-2, with 9 bases matching TRBD1. The CDR3 length is 16 residues. Germline lookup yields CDR1 SGHAT and CDR2 FQDESV (reference sequence). The ends lost 5 bases at V and 5 bases at J; junction bases unmatched: 9. The CDR3 is CASSRKQGADTGELFF. CDR3 sequence (DNA): TGTGCCAGCAGCCGCAAACAGGGGGCGGATACCGGGGAGCTGTTTTTT.

The sample holds a few counts of this clone. The J gene is TRBJ1-1, the V gene TRBV18; 8 bases map to TRBD1. Unmatched junction bases numbered 5, after V lost 4 bases and J lost 1 base. This CDR3 is 15 amino acids long. CDR1 and CDR2 (germline): KGHSH, LQKENI. Here the CDR3 reads CASSRTGQGNTEAFF. In DNA, the CDR3 is TGTGCCAGCTCACGTACCGGACAGGGGAACACTGAAGCTTTCTTT.

J is TRBJ2-2 and V is TRBV28; the D gene is possibly TRBD2 (7 bases). Germline V CDR1 and CDR2: MDHEN, SYDVKM. The CDR3 covers 16 residues. V dropped 4 bases and J dropped 1 base, with 13 bases sitting between them. The CDR3 coding sequence is TGTGCCAGCAGTTCCCCGGGGGGCCGGAACACCGGGGAGCTGTTTTTT. Its protein is CASSSPGGRNTGELFF.